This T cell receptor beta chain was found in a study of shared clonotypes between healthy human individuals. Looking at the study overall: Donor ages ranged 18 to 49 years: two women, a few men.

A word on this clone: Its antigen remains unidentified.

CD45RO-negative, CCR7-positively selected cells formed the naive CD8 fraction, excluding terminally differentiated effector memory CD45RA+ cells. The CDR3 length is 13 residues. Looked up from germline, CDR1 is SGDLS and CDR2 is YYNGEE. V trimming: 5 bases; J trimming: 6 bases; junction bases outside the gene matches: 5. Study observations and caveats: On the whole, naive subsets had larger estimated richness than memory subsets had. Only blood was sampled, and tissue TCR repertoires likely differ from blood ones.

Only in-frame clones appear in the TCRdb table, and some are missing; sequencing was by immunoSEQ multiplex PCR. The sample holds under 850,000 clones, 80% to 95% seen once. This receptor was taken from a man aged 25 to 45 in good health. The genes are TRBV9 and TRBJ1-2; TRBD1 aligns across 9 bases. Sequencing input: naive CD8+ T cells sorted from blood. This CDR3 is CASSFGTGNGYTF. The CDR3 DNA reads TGTGCCAGCAGTTTCGGGACAGGGAATGGCTACACCTTC.